The 3 T cell receptor beta chains in this list originate from one sample, sequenced in a study of blood T cell repertoires in COVID-19. Only in-frame clones appear in the TCRdb table, and some are missing; sequencing was by immunoSEQ multiplex PCR. The data hold tens of thousands of clones, with about 86% observed a single time. Sequences were obtained from peripheral blood. Receptor source: a human donor in a cohort sampled during active COVID-19.

The V gene is TRBV18, the J gene TRBJ2-2; TRBD1 aligns across 8 bases. Germline V gene sequence: CDR1 KGHSH, CDR2 LQKENI. V gave up 6 bases and J gave up 0 bases; unmatched junction bases: 3. The CDR3 has 15 residues. The CDR3: CASSQTGANTGELFF. CDR3 coding DNA: TGTGCCAGCTCCCAGACAGGGGCGAACACCGGGGAGCTGTTTTTT. Using reference TRBV18 and TRBJ2-2 for the parts outside the CDR3, the full variable domain is NAGVMQNPRHLVRRRGQEARLRCSPMKGHSHVYWYRQLPEEGLKFMVYLQKENIIDESGMPKERFSAEFPKEGPSILRIQQVVRGDSAAYFCASSQTGANTGELFFGEGSRLTVL.

The chain joins TRBV10-1 to TRBJ1-5, with D perhaps matching TRBD1 (6 bases). From germline, CDR1 is WNHNN and CDR2 SYGVQD (reference sequence). V was pared by 0 bases and J by 5 bases, with 14 bases between. The CDR3 length is 16 residues. DNA of the CDR3: TGCGCCAGCAGTGAGTCTCGGTGGGGGCGAGATCAGCCCCAGCATTTT. Translation: CASSESRWGRDQPQHF.

The chain combines TRBV6-5 with TRBJ2-3, with D perhaps TRBD2 (5 bases). Per the germline V gene, CDR1 is MNHEY and CDR2 is SVGAGI. The length of the CDR3 is 14 residues. V was pared by 3 bases and J by 1 base, with 8 bases between. CDR3 DNA: TGTGCCAGCAGTTATGGTAGCGGCACAGATACGCAGTATTTT. Amino acids: CASSYGSGTDTQYF.